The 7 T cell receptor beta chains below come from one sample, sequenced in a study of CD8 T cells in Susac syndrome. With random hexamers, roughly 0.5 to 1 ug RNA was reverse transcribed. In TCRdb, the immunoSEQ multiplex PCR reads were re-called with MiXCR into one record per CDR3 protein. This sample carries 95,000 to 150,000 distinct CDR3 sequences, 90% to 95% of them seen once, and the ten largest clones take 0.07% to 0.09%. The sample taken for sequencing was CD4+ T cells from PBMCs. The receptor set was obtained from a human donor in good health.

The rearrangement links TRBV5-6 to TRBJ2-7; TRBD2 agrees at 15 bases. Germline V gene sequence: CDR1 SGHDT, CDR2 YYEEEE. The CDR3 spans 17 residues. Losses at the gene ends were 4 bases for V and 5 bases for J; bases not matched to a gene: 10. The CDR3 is CASSPGLAGGGHDEQYF. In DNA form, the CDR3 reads TGTGCCAGCAGCCCGGGACTAGCGGGAGGCGGTCACGACGAGCAGTACTTC. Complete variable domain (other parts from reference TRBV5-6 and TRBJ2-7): DAGVTQSPTHLIKTRGQQVTLRCSPKSGHDTVSWYQQALGQGPQFIFQYYEEEERQRGNFPDRFSGHQFPNYSSELNVNALLLGDSALYLCASSPGLAGGGHDEQYFGPGTRLTVT.

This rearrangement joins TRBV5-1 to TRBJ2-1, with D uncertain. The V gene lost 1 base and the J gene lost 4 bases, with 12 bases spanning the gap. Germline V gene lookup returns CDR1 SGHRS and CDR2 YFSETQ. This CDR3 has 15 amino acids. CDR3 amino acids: CASSLRIEDYNEQFF. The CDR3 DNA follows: TGCGCCAGCAGCTTGAGAATTGAGGATTACAATGAGCAGTTCTTC.

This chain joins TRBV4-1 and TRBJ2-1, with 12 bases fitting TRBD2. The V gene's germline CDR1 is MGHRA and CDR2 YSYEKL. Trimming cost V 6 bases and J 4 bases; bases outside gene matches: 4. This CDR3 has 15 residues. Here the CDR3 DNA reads TGCGCCAGCAGACGCACTAGCGGGGGGTACAATGAGCAGTTCTTC. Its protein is CASRRTSGGYNEQFF.

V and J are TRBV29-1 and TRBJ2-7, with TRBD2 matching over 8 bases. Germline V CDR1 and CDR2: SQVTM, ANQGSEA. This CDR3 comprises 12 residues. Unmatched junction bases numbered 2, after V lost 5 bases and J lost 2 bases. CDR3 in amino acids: CSVSGGTYEQYF. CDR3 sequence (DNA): TGCAGCGTTTCGGGAGGGACCTACGAGCAGTACTTC.

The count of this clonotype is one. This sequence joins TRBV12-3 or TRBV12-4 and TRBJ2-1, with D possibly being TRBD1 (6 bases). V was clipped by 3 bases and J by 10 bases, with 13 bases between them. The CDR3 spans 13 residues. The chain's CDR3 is CASSFQGKGEQFF. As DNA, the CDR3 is TGTGCCAGCAGTTTCCAGGGGAAAGGAGAGCAGTTCTTC.

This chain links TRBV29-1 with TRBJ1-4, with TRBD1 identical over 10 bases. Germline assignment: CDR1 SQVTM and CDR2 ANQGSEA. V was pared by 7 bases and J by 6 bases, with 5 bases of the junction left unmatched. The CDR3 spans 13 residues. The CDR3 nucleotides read TGCAGCGCGGGACAGGGGAAAGATGAAAAACTGTTTTTT. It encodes CSAGQGKDEKLFF.

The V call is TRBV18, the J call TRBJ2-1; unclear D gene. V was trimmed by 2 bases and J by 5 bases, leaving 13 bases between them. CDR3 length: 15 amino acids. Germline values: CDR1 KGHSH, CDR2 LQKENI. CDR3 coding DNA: TGTGCCAGCTCACCAAAGACCCGGGCGGACAATGAGCAGTTCTTC. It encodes CASSPKTRADNEQFF.